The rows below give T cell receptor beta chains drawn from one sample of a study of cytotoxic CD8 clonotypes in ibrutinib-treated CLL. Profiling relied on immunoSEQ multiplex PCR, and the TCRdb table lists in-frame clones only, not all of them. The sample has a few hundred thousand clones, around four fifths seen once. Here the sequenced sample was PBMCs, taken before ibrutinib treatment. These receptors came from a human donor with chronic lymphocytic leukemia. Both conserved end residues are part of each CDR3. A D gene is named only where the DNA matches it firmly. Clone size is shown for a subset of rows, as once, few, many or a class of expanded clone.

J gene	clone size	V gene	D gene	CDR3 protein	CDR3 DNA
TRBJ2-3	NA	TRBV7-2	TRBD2	CASSWGGLDTQYF	TGTGCCAGCAGCTGGGGAGGGTTAGATACGCAGTATTTT
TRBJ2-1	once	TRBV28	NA	CASNTLNEQFF	TGTGCCAGTAATACTCTCAATGAGCAGTTCTTC
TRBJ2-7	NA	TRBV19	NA	CASRFVHHGNEQYF	TGTGCCAGTAGGTTCGTACACCATGGCAACGAGCAGTACTTC
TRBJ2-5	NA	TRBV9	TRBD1	CASSVGTVQETQYF	TGTGCCAGCAGCGTGGGGACAGTCCAAGAGACCCAGTACTTC
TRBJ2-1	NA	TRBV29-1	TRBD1	CSVGTGDEQFF	TGCAGCGTTGGTACAGGGGACGAGCAGTTCTTC
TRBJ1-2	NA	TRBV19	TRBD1	CASSKDREPNYGYTF	TGTGCCAGTAGTAAGGACAGGGAGCCTAACTATGGCTACACCTTC
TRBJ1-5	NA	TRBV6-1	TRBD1	CASSEGTWAGGRMQPQHF	TGTGCCAGCAGTGAAGGGACCTGGGCAGGGGGTAGAATGCAGCCCCAGCATTTT
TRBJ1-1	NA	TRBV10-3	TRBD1	CAISAGTGYHEAFF	TGTGCCATCAGTGCCGGGACAGGGTATCATGAAGCTTTCTTT
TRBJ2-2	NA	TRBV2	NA	CASSDVVGGELFF	TGTGCCAGCAGTGATGTCGTGGGCGGGGAGCTGTTTTTT
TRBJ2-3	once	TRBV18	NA	CASSPPLDSSTDTQYF	TGTGCCAGCTCACCACCGCTAGATTCTAGCACAGATACGCAGTATTTT
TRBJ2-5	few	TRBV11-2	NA	CASSLTGLGWETQYF	TGTGCCAGCAGCTTAACAGGGCTGGGTTGGGAGACCCAGTACTTC